The 23 T cell receptor beta chains presented below share a single source sample, sequenced in a study of shared clonotypes between healthy human individuals. Produced via immunoSEQ multiplex PCR; TCRdb's table is partial and in-frame only. This table has about 490,000 clones, 70% to 80% appearing once. The sequencing input was PBMCs. The receptor set was obtained from a woman between 40 and 50 years old in good health. Some clones in this sample may be carry-over from other donors' samples.

The rearrangement links TRBV10-2 to TRBJ1-5; D perhaps matches TRBD1 (6 bases). CDR1 and CDR2 from the germline V gene are WSHSY and SAAADI. The CDR3 totals 13 residues. Trimming removed 6 bases from V and 5 bases from J, with 11 bases in between. The CDR3, as DNA: TGCGCCAGCAGCTGGGGGGCCCATCAGCCCCAGCATTTT. Its translation: CASSWGAHQPQHF.

This chain uses TRBV7-9 with TRBJ1-2, with 9 bases that match TRBD1. Germline V lookup: CDR1 SEHNR, CDR2 FQNEAQ (reference sequence). J gave up 5 bases and V 5 bases, and 15 bases lay outside the gene matches. The CDR3 sequence is 17 residues long. DNA for the CDR3: TGTGCCAGCAGCCCAAATATACGGGACAGGGTTTGGTATGGCTACACCTTC. It specifies CASSPNIRDRVWYGYTF.

This sequence joins TRBV28 and TRBJ2-2; possibly TRBD1 for D (5 bases). Germline-derived CDR1 and CDR2 are MDHEN and SYDVKM. V was shortened by 6 bases and J by 7 bases, with 12 bases between the two germline ends. This CDR3 region has 13 residues. The DNA for the CDR3 is TGTGCCAGCAGCCCCCCAAGGGGCGGGGAGCTGTTTTTT. The encoded protein is CASSPPRGGELFF.

This clone was picked up a small number of times. The V and J genes are TRBV6-1 and TRBJ2-4; D might be TRBD1 (5 bases). The CDR3 is 13 residues long. The germline CDR1 and CDR2 sequences are MNHNS and SASEGT. Trimming cost V 2 bases and J 6 bases, with 8 bases left between them. CDR3 DNA sequence: TGTGCCAGCAGTGAACAGACAGTAAACATTCAGTACTTC. It translates to CASSEQTVNIQYF.

This clone was observed once. This sequence may be a read error, since a much larger clone differs from it by one base. The same CDR3 can be traced to other DNA sequences in this sample. V is TRBV6-4 and J is TRBJ2-3; 9 bases are a match to TRBD2. Germline V gene data show CDR1 as MRHNA and CDR2 as SNTAGT. The CDR3 spans 15 residues. CDR3 bases: TGCGCCAGCAGTGACCGAGCGGGAGGAACAGATACGCAGTATTTT. This sequence encodes CASSDRAGGTDTQYF.

The V call is TRBV7-3, the J call TRBJ2-1; D uncertain. The germline V and J ends were trimmed by 4 bases and 3 bases, with 7 bases remaining between them. The length of the CDR3 is 13 residues. Per germline, CDR1 SGHTA and CDR2 FQGTGA. The chain's CDR3 is CASSSDGYNEQFF. CDR3 DNA sequence: TGTGCCAGCAGCTCCGACGGCTACAATGAGCAGTTCTTC. The full variable domain, its missing parts supplied by reference TRBV7-3 and TRBJ2-1, is GAGVSQTPSNKVTEKGKYVELRCDPISGHTALYWYRQSLGQGPEFLIYFQGTGAADDSGLPNDRFFAVRPEGSVSTLKIQRTERGDSAVYLCASSSDGYNEQFFGPGTRLTVL.

Details on this clone: A much larger clone lies a single base off, so this may be a read error. This CDR3 is CASSSGANEKLSF. The CDR3 coding sequence is TGTGCCAGCAGCTCCGGGGCTAATGAAAAACTGTCTTTT. The chain combines TRBV7-9 with TRBJ1-4; D might be TRBD1 (5 bases). CDR1 is SEHNR, CDR2 FQNEAQ, per germline (reference sequence). This CDR3 comprises 13 residues.

J is TRBJ2-2 and V is TRBV19; the match to TRBD2 covers 8 bases. The J segment lost 3 bases and the V segment lost 3 bases, leaving 3 bases of the junction unmatched. The CDR3 spans 15 residues. Germline CDR1 is LNHDA and CDR2 is SQIVND (reference sequence). The CDR3 reads CASSMSGRDTGELFF. The CDR3, as DNA: TGTGCCAGTAGTATGAGCGGGAGAGACACCGGGGAGCTGTTTTTT.

The chain couples TRBV20-1 to TRBJ2-3; TRBD1 aligns across 7 bases. V shed 6 bases, J shed 7 bases, and the junction held 4 bases outside the gene matches. CDR3 length: 11 amino acids. From germline, CDR1 is DFQATT and CDR2 SNEGSKA (reference sequence). The CDR3 sequence is CSATGVNTQYF. CDR3 coding DNA: TGCAGTGCAACAGGGGTAAATACGCAGTATTTT.

V and J are TRBV19 and TRBJ1-5; TRBD1 aligns across 8 bases. There are 17 residues in the CDR3. The germline gives CDR1 LNHDA, CDR2 SQIVND (reference sequence). V lost 0 bases, J lost 7 bases, and 11 bases stayed unmatched. The CDR3 reads CASSIDYDRGFGQPQHF. The CDR3 nucleotides are TGTGCCAGTAGTATAGATTATGACAGGGGTTTTGGCCAGCCCCAGCATTTT.

Note on this clone: It is likely a read error, because the conserved phenylalanine at the end of the CDR3 is missing. No DNA is shown, since the ends of the CDR3 on it are uncertain; the CDR3 is the one TCRdb lists. The rearrangement joins TRBV10-3 to TRBJ2-7; whether TRBD2, the table's D call, matches the DNA was not checked. The CDR3 length equals 13 residues, ends included. CDR1 and CDR2 from the germline V gene are ENHRY and SYGVKD. The chain's CDR3 is CAISESRTSGVIC.

This clone was seen more than once but under ten times. V is TRBV5-1 and J is TRBJ1-1, with TRBD1 matching over 8 bases. This CDR3 contains 14 residues. V shed 4 bases, J shed 4 bases, and the junction held 6 bases outside the gene matches. Per the germline V gene, CDR1 is SGHRS and CDR2 is YFSETQ. This chain's CDR3 is CASSRGQGFTEAFF. CDR3 coding DNA: TGCGCCAGCAGCCGAGGACAGGGCTTCACTGAAGCTTTCTTT.

Only a few counts were recorded for this clone. The rearrangement joins TRBV6-6 to TRBJ2-7; D might be TRBD1 (6 bases). V was trimmed by 5 bases and J by 7 bases, leaving 21 bases between them. Germline loops: CDR1 MNHNY, CDR2 SVGAGI (reference sequence). The CDR3 loop spans 15 amino acids. The DNA of the CDR3 is TGTGCCAGCAGTGCCCAGGGGAAGCAGAGTAAAGAGCAGTACTTC. It encodes CASSAQGKQSKEQYF.

This clone is a singleton in its sample. The rearrangement uses TRBV7-9 and TRBJ2-5; D call uncertain. Per the germline V gene, CDR1 is SEHNR and CDR2 is FQNEAQ (reference sequence). This CDR3 contains 12 residues. The V end lost 1 base, the J end lost 13 bases, and 13 bases lay between the germline ends. CDR3 in amino acids: CASSLEAGYAYF. The CDR3 DNA sequence: TGTGCCAGCAGCTTAGAGGCTGGGTATGCGTACTTC.

The V call is TRBV29-1, the J call TRBJ2-3, with 9 bases aligning to TRBD2. V shed 7 bases and J 2 bases; nucleotides not matched to a gene: 7. CDR1 SQVTM and CDR2 ANQGSEA come from the germline V gene. The CDR3 is 14 residues long. The CDR3 region is CSAGLAGSTDTQYF. CDR3 sequence (DNA): TGCAGCGCGGGGCTAGCGGGGTCCACAGATACGCAGTATTTT.

The chain joins TRBV28 to TRBJ2-7; TRBD2 agrees at 10 bases. J gave up 6 bases and V 2 bases, and 13 bases lay outside the gene matches. Looked up from germline, CDR1 is MDHEN and CDR2 is SYDVKM. The CDR3 consists of 17 residues. This CDR3 reads CASSLLLAGGLTSEQYF. The CDR3 coding sequence is TGTGCCAGCAGTTTACTCTTAGCGGGAGGTCTTACGAGCGAGCAGTACTTC.

This chain links TRBV7-2 with TRBJ2-1, with D perhaps matching TRBD1 (7 bases). Per the germline V gene, CDR1 is SGHTA and CDR2 is FQGNSA. V was clipped by 5 bases and J by 4 bases, with 15 bases between them. The CDR3 extends over 15 amino acids. CDR3: CASSIGGGTYNEQFF. CDR3 DNA: TGTGCCAGCAGCATAGGGGGCGGGACTTACAATGAGCAGTTCTTC.

V usage is TRBV2 and J usage is TRBJ2-1; D unresolved. Germline values: CDR1 SNHLY, CDR2 FYNNEI. Trimming left V 3 bases short and J 4 bases short, with 10 bases between. The CDR3 runs 14 residues. CDR3 nucleotides: TGTGCCAGCAGTGACAGTTTGGAATACAATGAGCAGTTCTTC. This translates into CASSDSLEYNEQFF.

This clone has just a few counts. The V gene is TRBV5-1, the J gene TRBJ1-2, with TRBD1 matching 8 bases. The length of the CDR3 is 15 residues. The junction had 9 bases not matched to a gene; V was cut back by 4 bases and J by 4 bases. CDR1 SGHRS and CDR2 YFSETQ come from the germline V gene. CDR3 coding DNA: TGCGCCAGCAGCACCGGACAGGGAACAGGCTATGGCTACACCTTC. Protein: CASSTGQGTGYGYTF.

The chain combines TRBV28 with TRBJ1-6; D perhaps matches TRBD1 (6 bases). This CDR3 has 15 residues. Per the germline V gene, CDR1 is MDHEN and CDR2 is SYDVKM. Trimming removed 7 bases at V and 4 bases at J, with 14 bases between. The CDR3 coding sequence is TGTGCCAGCACCCTAGGTGGACAGTATAATTCACCCCTCCACTTT. Amino acids: CASTLGGQYNSPLHF.

This clone was counted a few times. The chain links TRBV9 to TRBJ2-5; D remains ambiguous. The CDR3 covers 13 residues. Germline CDR1 SGDLS, CDR2 YYNGEE. The V and J ends lost 0 bases and 1 base respectively, with 4 bases between them. The CDR3 DNA is TGTGCCAGCAGCGTAGTCCCCCAAGAGACCCAGTACTTC. It encodes CASSVVPQETQYF. The full variable domain, rest sourced from reference TRBV9 and TRBJ2-5, is DSGVTQTPKHLITATGQRVTLRCSPRSGDLSVYWYQQSLDQGLQFLIQYYNGEERAKGNILERFSAQQFPDLHSELNLSSLELGDSALYFCASSVVPQETQYFGPGTRLLVL.

The chain is built from TRBV6-1 and TRBJ2-7; TRBD2 matches 10 bases. The CDR3 totals 15 residues. V gave up 3 bases and J gave up 2 bases; unmatched junction bases: 4. CDR1 is MNHNS, CDR2 SASEGT, per germline. The CDR3 region is CASSDGTSGAYEQYF. The CDR3 DNA sequence: TGTGCCAGCAGTGACGGAACTAGCGGGGCCTACGAGCAGTACTTC.

This chain connects TRBV7-9 to TRBJ2-6, with 8 nucleotides matching TRBD1. Trimming took 5 bases from V and 4 from J; bases not matched to a gene: 10. Germline V CDR1 and CDR2: SEHNR, FQNEAQ (reference sequence). This CDR3 is built from 17 residues. CDR3 DNA: TGTGCCAGCAGCCGAGCAGGACAGGGTTACGGGGCCAACGTCCTGACTTTC. Its protein product is CASSRAGQGYGANVLTF.